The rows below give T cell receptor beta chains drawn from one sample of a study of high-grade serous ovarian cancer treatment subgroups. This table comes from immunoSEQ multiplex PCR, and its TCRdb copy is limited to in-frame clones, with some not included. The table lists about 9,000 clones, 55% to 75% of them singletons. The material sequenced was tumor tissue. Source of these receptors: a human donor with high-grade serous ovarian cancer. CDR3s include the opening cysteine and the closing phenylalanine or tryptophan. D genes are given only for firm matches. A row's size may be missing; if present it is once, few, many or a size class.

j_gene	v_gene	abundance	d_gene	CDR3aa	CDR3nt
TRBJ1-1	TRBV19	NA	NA	CASTDRGLLNTEAFF	TGTGCCAGTACCGACCGGGGACTCCTGAACACTGAAGCTTTCTTT
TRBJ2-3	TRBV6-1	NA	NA	CASSDTIALTDTQYF	TGTGCCAGCAGTGATACCATAGCACTGACAGATACGCAGTATTTT
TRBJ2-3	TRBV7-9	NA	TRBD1	CASSLGGTASTDTQYF	TGTGCCAGCAGCTTAGGGGGGACAGCTAGCACAGATACGCAGTATTTT
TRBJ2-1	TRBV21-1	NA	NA	CASSNEGLAGASYNEQFF	TGTGCCAGCAGCAATGAGGGACTAGCGGGAGCCTCCTACAATGAGCAGTTCTTC
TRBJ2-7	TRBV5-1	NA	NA	CASSIRGSYEQYF	TGCGCCAGCAGTATTAGGGGGTCCTACGAGCAGTACTTC
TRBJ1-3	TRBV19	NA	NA	CASAYRAGISGNTIYF	TGTGCCAGTGCCTATCGCGCGGGGATCTCTGGAAACACCATATATTTT
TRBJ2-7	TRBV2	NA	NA	CASRRDAYEQYF	TGTGCCAGTCGACGGGACGCCTACGAGCAGTACTTC
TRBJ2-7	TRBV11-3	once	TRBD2	CASSASTLAGVPYEQYF	TGTGCCAGCAGCGCAAGCACCCTAGCGGGAGTTCCCTACGAGCAGTACTTC
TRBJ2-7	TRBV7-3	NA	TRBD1	CASSSQGAAGEQYF	TGTGCCAGCAGCTCACAGGGGGCGGCGGGCGAGCAGTACTTC
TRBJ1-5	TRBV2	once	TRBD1	CASRRGQGSNQPQHF	TGTGCCAGCAGAAGAGGACAGGGAAGCAATCAGCCCCAGCATTTT
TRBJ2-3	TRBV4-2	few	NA	CASSQDAGQVGVVDTQYF	TGTGCCAGCAGCCAAGATGCCGGGCAAGTGGGGGTAGTAGATACGCAGTATTTT
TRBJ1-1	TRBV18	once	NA	CASSPLTVMTEAFF	TGTGCCAGCTCACCACTTACAGTTATGACTGAAGCTTTCTTT
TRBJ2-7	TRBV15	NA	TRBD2	CATSGDGLAGSYEQYF	TGTGCCACCAGCGGAGATGGGCTAGCGGGCTCCTACGAGCAGTACTTC
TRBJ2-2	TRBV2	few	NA	CASRFTQNTGELFF	TGTGCCAGCAGATTTACTCAGAACACCGGGGAGCTGTTTTTT
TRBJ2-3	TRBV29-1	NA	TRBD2	CSVAGLAGGPFPDTQYF	TGCAGCGTTGCGGGACTAGCGGGAGGGCCATTTCCAGATACGCAGTATTTT
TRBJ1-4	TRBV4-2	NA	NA	CASSLRAKEKLFF	TGTGCCAGCAGTCTAAGAGCGAAGGAAAAACTGTTTTTT
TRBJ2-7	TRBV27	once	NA	CASRLVGLAHYEQYF	TGTGCCAGCAGGCTAGTAGGGCTAGCTCACTACGAGCAGTACTTC
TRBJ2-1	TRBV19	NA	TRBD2	CASSSGLAVGEQFF	TGTGCCAGTAGTTCCGGACTAGCGGTAGGTGAGCAGTTCTTC
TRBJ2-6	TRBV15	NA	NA	CATSRVGNGANVLTF	TGTGCCACCAGCAGAGTAGGGAACGGGGCCAACGTCCTGACTTTC
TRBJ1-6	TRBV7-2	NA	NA	CASSLRQGDNSPLHF	TGTGCCAGCAGCTTACGACAAGGGGATAATTCACCCCTCCACTTT
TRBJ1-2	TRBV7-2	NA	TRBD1	CASSTRQGAEGYTF	TGTGCCAGCAGCACACGACAGGGGGCGGAGGGCTACACCTTC
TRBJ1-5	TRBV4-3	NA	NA	CASSQDHQGNQPQHF	TGCGCCAGCAGCCAAGATCATCAGGGGAATCAGCCCCAGCATTTT
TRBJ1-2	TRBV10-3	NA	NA	CAISGQSENYGYTF	TGTGCCATCAGTGGGCAATCAGAAAACTATGGCTACACCTTC
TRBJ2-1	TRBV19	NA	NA	CASHPWGGNSYNEQFF	TGTGCCAGTCACCCATGGGGCGGGAACTCCTACAATGAGCAGTTCTTC
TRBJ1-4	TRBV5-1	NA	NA	CASSPWDQGEKLFF	TGCGCCAGCAGCCCATGGGACCAAGGGGAAAAACTGTTTTTT
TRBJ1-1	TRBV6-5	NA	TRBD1	CAISAQQGSTEAFF	TGTGCCATCAGTGCCCAACAGGGGAGTACTGAAGCTTTCTTT
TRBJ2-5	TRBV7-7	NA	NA	CASSQDLQETQYF	TGTGCTAGCAGCCAGGACTTACAGGAGACCCAGTACTTC
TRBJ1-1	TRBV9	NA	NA	CASSPWGENTEAFF	TGTGCCAGCAGTCCGTGGGGCGAGAACACTGAAGCTTTCTTT
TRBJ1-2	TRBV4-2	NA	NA	CASSQWGLGLPNGYTF	TGTGCCAGCAGCCAATGGGGACTCGGGCTGCCCAATGGCTACACCTTC
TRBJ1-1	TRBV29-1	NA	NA	CSVEGSATEAFF	TGCAGCGTTGAAGGATCGGCCACCGAAGCTTTCTTT
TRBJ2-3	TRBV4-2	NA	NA	CASSQAGTAERGTQYF	TGTGCCAGCAGCCAAGCCGGGACGGCAGAGAGGGGTACGCAGTATTTT
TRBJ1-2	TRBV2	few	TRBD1	CASRSGQGWGYTF	TGTGCCAGCAGATCCGGACAGGGGTGGGGCTACACCTTC
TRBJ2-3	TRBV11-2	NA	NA	CASSLDSMTDTQYF	TGTGCCAGCAGCTTAGATTCCATGACAGATACGCAGTATTTT
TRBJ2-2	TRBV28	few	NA	CASSFSHLTGELFF	TGTGCCAGCAGTTTTAGCCATCTCACCGGGGAGCTGTTTTTT
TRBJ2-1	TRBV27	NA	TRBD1	CASSLRTGQSNEQFF	TGTGCCAGCAGTTTACGGACAGGGCAATCGAATGAGCAGTTCTTC
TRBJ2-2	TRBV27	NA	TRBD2	CASSLAARYTGELFF	TGTGCCAGCAGCCTAGCGGCTCGATACACCGGGGAGCTGTTTTTT
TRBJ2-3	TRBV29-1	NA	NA	CSAARGAASTDTQYF	TGCAGCGCCGCTCGTGGGGCCGCGAGCACAGATACGCAGTATTTT